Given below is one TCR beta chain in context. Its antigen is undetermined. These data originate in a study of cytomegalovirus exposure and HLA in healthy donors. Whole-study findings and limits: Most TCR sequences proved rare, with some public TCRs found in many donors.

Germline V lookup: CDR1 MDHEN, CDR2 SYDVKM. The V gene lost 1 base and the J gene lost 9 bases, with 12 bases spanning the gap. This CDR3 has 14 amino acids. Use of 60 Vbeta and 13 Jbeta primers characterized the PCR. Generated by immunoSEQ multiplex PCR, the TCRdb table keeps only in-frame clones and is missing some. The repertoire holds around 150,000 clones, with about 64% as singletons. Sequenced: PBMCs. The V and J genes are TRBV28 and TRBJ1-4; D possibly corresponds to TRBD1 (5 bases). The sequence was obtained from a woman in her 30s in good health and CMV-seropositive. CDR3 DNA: TGTGCCAGCAGTTTATCCCGGGGGGGGAAAAAACTGTTTTTT. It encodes CASSLSRGGKKLFF.